The T cell receptor beta chain described here comes from a study of T cell changes during pregnancy in multiple sclerosis. The CDR3 sequence is 13 residues long. Germline-derived CDR1 and CDR2 are SGHTA and FQGNSA. Trimming pared 6 bases from V and 4 bases from J, leaving 12 bases between. Clones were sequenced by immunoSEQ multiplex PCR, and TCRdb holds only the in-frame ones, with some missing. Of some 74,000 clones in the sample, just under 95% are singletons; the top ten hold 3.7%. This sequence originates from a female donor in good health, enrolled as a control in a pregnancy study. This chain joins TRBV7-2 and TRBJ2-5; unclear D gene. Sample: peripheral blood, taken after pregnancy. CDR3 region: CASSSRNGETQYF. Written as DNA, the CDR3 is TGTGCCAGCAGTTCCCGTAACGGAGAGACCCAGTACTTC.